This T cell receptor (beta chain) was profiled in a study of cytomegalovirus exposure and HLA in healthy donors. PCR was performed using 60 Vbeta and 13 Jbeta primers. The protocol was immunoSEQ multiplex PCR, while the TCRdb copy is restricted to in-frame clones and leaves out a portion. The repertoire holds roughly 100,000 clones, with about 80% as singletons. The germline V gene has CDR1 GTSNPN and CDR2 SVGIG (reference sequence). V dropped 7 bases and J dropped 3; count of bases not matched to a gene: 6. This CDR3 spans 14 amino acids. This receptor was taken from a female donor in good health and CMV-seropositive. The material sequenced was PBMCs. The V call is TRBV30, the J call TRBJ2-1, with TRBD2 matching 10 bases. In DNA, the CDR3 is TGTGCCTTAGCGGGAGGATATGGCTACAATGAGCAGTTCTTC. Amino acids: CALAGGYGYNEQFF.